This TCR beta chain was identified during a study of blood T cell repertoires in COVID-19. V was clipped by 3 bases and J by 3 bases; unmatched bases: 3. The CDR3 sequence is 13 residues long. CDR1 is GTSNPN, CDR2 SVGIG, per germline (reference sequence). This table comes from immunoSEQ multiplex PCR, and its TCRdb copy is limited to in-frame clones, with some not included. The table has a few hundred thousand clones, 87% seen once. J is TRBJ1-1 and V is TRBV30; TRBD1 matches at 8 bases. Material for sequencing was PBMCs or T cells enriched from blood (not recorded which). The receptor comes from a man younger than 30 with acute COVID-19. CDR3 coding DNA: TGTGCCTGGAGCCAGACAGGGGACACTGAAGCTTTCTTT. This translates into CAWSQTGDTEAFF.